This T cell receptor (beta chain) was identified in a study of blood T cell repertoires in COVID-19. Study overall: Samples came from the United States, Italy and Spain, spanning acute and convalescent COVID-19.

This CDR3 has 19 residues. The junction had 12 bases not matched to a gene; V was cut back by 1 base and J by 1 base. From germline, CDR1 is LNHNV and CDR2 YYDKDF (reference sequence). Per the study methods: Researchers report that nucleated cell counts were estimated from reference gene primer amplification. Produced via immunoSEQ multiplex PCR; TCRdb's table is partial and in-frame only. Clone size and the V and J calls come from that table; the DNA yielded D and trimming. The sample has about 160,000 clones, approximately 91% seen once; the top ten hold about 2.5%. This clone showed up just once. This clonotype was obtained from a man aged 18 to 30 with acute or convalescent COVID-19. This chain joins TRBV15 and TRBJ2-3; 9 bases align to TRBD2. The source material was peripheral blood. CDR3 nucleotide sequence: TGTGCCACCAGCAGAGGGATCCCCTTTAGCGGGGGTGGCACAGATACGCAGTATTTT. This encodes CATSRGIPFSGGGTDTQYF.